This TCR beta chain was recorded in a study of cytomegalovirus exposure and HLA in healthy donors. The repertoire was sequenced with immunoSEQ multiplex PCR; TCRdb's copy has only in-frame clones and lacks some. The table lists 100,000 to 150,000 clones, just under 95% of them singletons. The origin of this receptor is a woman younger than 30 in good health and CMV-seronegative. Sequencing used PBMCs.

In nucleotides, the CDR3 is TGTGCCTGGAGTACCCCCCGGAGAGGGGGCCGGTGGGAGCAGTACTTC. It translates to CAWSTPRRGGRWEQYF. This rearrangement joins TRBV30 to TRBJ2-7, with 7 bases identical to TRBD1. V lost 2 bases to trimming and J lost 7 bases; unmatched junction nucleotides: 17. Germline V gives CDR1 GTSNPN, CDR2 SVGIG (reference sequence). The CDR3 spans 16 residues.